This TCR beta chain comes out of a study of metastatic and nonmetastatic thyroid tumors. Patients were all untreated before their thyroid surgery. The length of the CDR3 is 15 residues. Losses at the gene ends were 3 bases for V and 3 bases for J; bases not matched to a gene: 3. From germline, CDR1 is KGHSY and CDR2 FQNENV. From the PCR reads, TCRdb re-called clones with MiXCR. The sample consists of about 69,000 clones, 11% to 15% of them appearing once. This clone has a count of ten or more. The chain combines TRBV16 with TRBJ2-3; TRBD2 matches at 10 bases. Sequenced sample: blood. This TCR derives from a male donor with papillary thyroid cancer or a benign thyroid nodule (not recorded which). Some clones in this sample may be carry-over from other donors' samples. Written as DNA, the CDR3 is TGTGCCAGCAGCCAGGGTAGCGGGAGGACAGATACGCAGTATTTT. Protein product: CASSQGSGRTDTQYF. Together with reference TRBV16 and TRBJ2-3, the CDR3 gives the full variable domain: GEEVAQTPKHLVRGEGQKAKLYCAPIKGHSYVFWYQQVLKNEFKFLISFQNENVFDETGMPKERFSAKCLPNSPCSLEIQATKLEDSAVYFCASSQGSGRTDTQYFGPGTRLTVL.